These T cell receptor beta chains were read from a single sample in a study of a mutant IDH1 vaccine in newly diagnosed glioma. Sequenced by immunoSEQ multiplex PCR; TCRdb stores in-frame clones only, minus some. The repertoire holds some 22,000 clones, with about nine tenths as singletons. The sample in question was PBMCs, obtained from a glioma patient treated with radiotherapy, temozolomide or both. Receptor source: a young man with glioma. CDR3s include the opening cysteine and the closing phenylalanine or tryptophan. A D gene is named only where the DNA matches it firmly. The size entry is marked missing in some rows and otherwise reads once, few, many or a size class.

CDR3	DNA	D	length	V	J	size
CASSYRAGGDTQYF	TGTGCCAGCAGTTACAGGGCGGGAGGAGATACGCAGTATTTT	TRBD2	14	TRBV6-5	TRBJ2-3	-
CASSLGVSGSSYEQYF	TGTGCCAGTAGCCTAGGGGTTAGCGGGAGTTCCTACGAGCAGTACTTC	TRBD2	16	TRBV19	TRBJ2-7	-
CASSLGENTEAFF	TGCGCCAGCAGCCTGGGGGAGAACACTGAAGCTTTCTTT	-	13	TRBV4-1	TRBJ1-1	-
CASSLDRGDPGANVLTF	TGTGCCAGCAGCTTAGATCGGGGGGACCCTGGGGCCAACGTCCTGACTTTC	TRBD2	17	TRBV11-3	TRBJ2-6	-
CASSHGLAIGRGEQFF	TGTGCCAGCAGCCATGGACTAGCAATCGGGCGTGGTGAGCAGTTCTTC	TRBD2	16	TRBV11-2	TRBJ2-1	-
CASSAYLHNEQFF	TGTGCCAGCAGTGCGTACCTTCACAATGAGCAGTTCTTC	-	13	TRBV2	TRBJ2-1	-
CASSYELKGTEAFF	TGTGCCAGCAGTTACGAGCTTAAAGGGACTGAAGCTTTCTTT	-	14	TRBV6-6	TRBJ1-1	once
CASSLTSGSSYEQYF	TGTGCCAGCAGCTTGACTAGCGGAAGCTCCTACGAGCAGTACTTC	TRBD2	15	TRBV5-6	TRBJ2-7	-
CASSLATSYGYTF	TGTGCCAGCAGCTTAGCGACAAGCTATGGCTACACCTTC	-	13	TRBV11-1	TRBJ1-2	-
CASSWTSYEQYF	TGTGCCAGCAGTTGGACTAGCTACGAGCAGTACTTC	TRBD2	12	TRBV2	TRBJ2-7	-
CASSLPTTLGTEAFF	TGTGCCAGTAGTCTTCCGACCACGTTGGGCACTGAAGCTTTCTTT	-	15	TRBV19	TRBJ1-1	-
CASSYENIQYF	TGTGCCAGCAGCTATGAAAACATTCAGTACTTC	-	11	TRBV2	TRBJ2-4	-
CASSLSGETGELFF	TGCGCCAGCAGCTTGTCAGGGGAGACCGGGGAGCTGTTTTTT	-	14	TRBV5-1	TRBJ2-2	once
CASSEWDRPYEQYF	TGTGCCAGTAGCGAATGGGACAGACCCTACGAGCAGTACTTC	TRBD1	14	TRBV19	TRBJ2-7	-
CATSRSLAGLGEQYF	TGTGCCACCAGCAGATCCCTCGCAGGGTTAGGGGAGCAGTACTTC	-	15	TRBV15	TRBJ2-7	-
CASGLGRSPFGLAGDAYQETQYF	TGTGCTAGTGGTTTGGGCCGTTCCCCGTTTGGACTAGCGGGAGATGCGTACCAAGAGACCCAGTACTTC	TRBD2	23	TRBV12-5	TRBJ2-5	-
CASLASTGAYGYTF	TGCGCCAGTCTTGCCTCGACAGGGGCCTATGGCTACACCTTC	TRBD1	14	TRBV5-1	TRBJ1-2	few
CASSMLVLLRGGELFF	TGTGCCAGTAGTATGCTTGTGCTACTCCGGGGCGGGGAGCTGTTTTTT	-	16	TRBV19	TRBJ2-2	-
CASSLAGTFAGELFF	TGTGCCAGCAGCTTAGCTGGGACTTTCGCCGGGGAGCTGTTTTTT	-	15	TRBV7-2	TRBJ2-2	-
CASSPAGNNYEQYF	TGTGCCAGCAGCCCAGCGGGGAACAACTACGAGCAGTACTTC	TRBD2	14	TRBV7-8	TRBJ2-7	-
CASSFGGNTGELFF	TGCGCCAGCAGCTTTGGGGGAAACACCGGGGAGCTGTTTTTT	-	14	TRBV5-1	TRBJ2-2	-
CASSLAQGGNEQYF	TGCGCCAGCAGCTTGGCCCAGGGGGGGAACGAGCAGTACTTC	-	14	TRBV5-1	TRBJ2-7	-
CASSIRGGMNTEAFF	TGTGCCAGTAGTATAAGGGGCGGTATGAACACTGAAGCTTTCTTT	-	15	TRBV19	TRBJ1-1	-
CASSLGGQLAKNIQYF	TGCGCCAGCAGCTTGGGGGGACAGCTAGCCAAAAACATTCAGTACTTC	TRBD1	16	TRBV5-1	TRBJ2-4	-
CASSQEGDFTDTQYF	TGTGCCAGCAGCCAAGAGGGGGACTTCACAGATACGCAGTATTTT	-	15	TRBV4-2	TRBJ2-3	once
CASSLEAGGFGDEQFF	TGCGCCAGCAGCTTGGAGGCAGGGGGCTTCGGCGATGAGCAGTTCTTC	TRBD1	16	TRBV5-1	TRBJ2-1	-
CASSSNYRDRGVENIQYF	TGCGCCAGCAGCTCGAATTACCGGGACAGGGGTGTGGAAAACATTCAGTACTTC	TRBD1	18	TRBV5-1	TRBJ2-4	-
CASSQLDRENSPLHF	TGCGCCAGCAGCCAACTGGACAGGGAAAATTCACCCCTCCACTTT	TRBD1	15	TRBV4-1	TRBJ1-6	-
CASSQDLMASGSYEQYF	TGCGCCAGCAGCCAAGATCTAATGGCTAGCGGGAGCTACGAGCAGTACTTC	TRBD2	17	TRBV4-1	TRBJ2-7	-
CASSISRGNQETQYF	TGTGCCAGTAGTATATCTAGGGGAAACCAAGAGACCCAGTACTTC	-	15	TRBV19	TRBJ2-5	-
CASSLMQGFNYGYTF	TGTGCCAGCAGCTTAATGCAGGGGTTCAACTATGGCTACACCTTC	-	15	TRBV11-2	TRBJ1-2	-
CASSLDWQTGWNQPQHF	TGTGCCAGCAGCTTAGATTGGCAGACAGGATGGAATCAGCCCCAGCATTTT	-	17	TRBV7-2	TRBJ1-5	-